Below are 8 T cell receptor beta chains sequenced from a single sample in a study of tumor and adjacent non-tumor tissue in lung cancer. No cell sorting was done before RNA was extracted from the tissue. The normal lung tissue was taken more than 3 cm from the tumor edge. A modified ARM-PCR protocol with three rounds of nested PCR amplified TCRbeta. TCRdb called the multiplex PCR reads again in MiXCR, with one record for every CDR3 protein. The sample includes approximately 44,000 distinct CDR3 sequences, 60% of them seen just once. Sequenced material: distant non-tumor lung tissue. Every receptor here comes from a man aged 50-59 years with non-small cell lung cancer.

With respect to this clonotype: This may be a read error: a much more frequent sequence differs by one nucleotide. The chain carries TRBV28 and TRBJ2-2; D is uncertain. This CDR3 is 18 amino acids long. Per the germline V gene, CDR1 is MDHEN and CDR2 is SYDVKM. The CDR3 loop reads CARSLPSSPNPNTGELFF. CDR3 DNA sequence: TGTGCCAGAAGTTTGCCCTCGTCTCCTAACCCGAACACCGGGGAGCTGTTTTTT. Variable domain in full (rest from reference TRBV28 and TRBJ2-2): DVKVTQSSRYLVKRTGEKVFLECVQDMDHENMFWYRQDPGLGLRLIYFSYDVKMKEKGDIPEGYSVSREKKERFSLILESASTNQTSMYLCARSLPSSPNPNTGELFFGEGSRLTVL.

About this clonotype itself: This CDR3 is missing its conserved last phenylalanine or tryptophan, likely due to a read error. The chain employs TRBV11-2 and TRBJ2-7, with D possibly TRBD2 on 5 matching bases. The CDR3 extends over 16 amino acids. CDR1 SGHAT and CDR2 FQNNGV come from the germline V gene. CDR3 sequence (DNA): TGTGCCAGCAGCTTAGCTGCGACGGGTGGAGGTTACGGGCAGTACATC. Translated, it gives CASSLAATGGGYGQYI.

Comment on this clonotype: A much larger clone lies a single base off, so this may be a read error. The rearrangement links TRBV1 to TRBJ2-7; no DNA check was done on the table's D call, TRBD2. TRBV1 is a pseudogene. The CDR3 is made up of 15 amino acids. The CDR3 region is CTSPWLLATSYEQYF. The CDR3, as DNA: TGCACCAGCCCGTGGTTGCTAGCGACTTCCTACGAGCAGTACTTC.

This clonotype has just one count. Since a much larger clone is just one base distant, this may be a read error. J is TRBJ1-1 and V is TRBV4-1, with D possibly matching TRBD1 (5 bases). Trimming shortened V by 3 bases and J by 5 bases, and 19 bases separated the two germline ends. From germline, CDR1 is MGHRA and CDR2 YSYEKL. This CDR3 has 16 amino acids. The CDR3 nucleotides read TGCGCCAGCAGCCAGGGGGACGTGGCGGTGGAGACTGAAGCTTTCTTT. Its translation: CASSQGDVAVETEAFF.

In the case of this clonotype: It may be a read error: a sequence one base away is much more abundant. The gene calls are TRBV5-6 and TRBJ1-2; TRBD1 is a possible D gene (5 bases). V shed 1 base and J shed 2 bases, with 21 bases lying between them. The CDR3 loop spans 18 amino acids. CDR1 and CDR2 (germline): SGHDT, YYEEEE. The CDR3 loop is CASSLRSWYQGGNYGYTF. The CDR3 DNA follows: TGTGCCAGCAGCTTGCGATCTTGGTATCAGGGAGGGAACTATGGCTACACCTTC.

Points on this clonotype: The junction differs from germline at one of its ends, possibly a read error. The gene calls are TRBV5-1 and TRBJ1-1; possibly TRBD1 for D (6 bases). The germline V gene has CDR1 SGHRS and CDR2 YFSETQ. This CDR3 has 15 amino acids. Written as DNA, the CDR3 is TGCGCCCGCAGCCCCCGAGGGGGGAGGAACACTGAGGCTTTCTTT. Translated: CARSPRGGRNTEAFF.

A remark on this clonotype: A junction end diverges from the germline sequence, so it may reflect a read error. J is TRBJ1-4 and V is TRBV11-2; D may be TRBD1 (5 bases). The CDR3 length is 16 residues. Germline loops: CDR1 SGHAT, CDR2 FQNNGV. The CDR3 reads CASSLQGQVQGEKPFF. DNA of the CDR3: TGTGCCAGCAGCCTTCAGGGCCAGGTGCAGGGCGAAAAACCGTTTTTT.

V usage is TRBV7-9 and J usage is TRBJ2-5; the D is unclear. Germline lookup yields CDR1 SEHNR and CDR2 FQNEAQ (reference sequence). V lost 1 base and J lost 5, with 11 bases in between. The CDR3 sequence is 14 residues long. The CDR3 nucleotides are TGTGCCAGCAGCTTAGATATGGTGAATGAGACCCAGTACTTC. As protein: CASSLDMVNETQYF.